Listed below are T cell receptor beta chains from one sample, sequenced in a study of CD8+ T cells in alopecia areata. The data were produced by immunoSEQ multiplex PCR, yet TCRdb's version contains in-frame clones alone and is incomplete. The sample consists of 150,000 to 200,000 clones, under 80% of them appearing once. The sample in question was CD4+ T cells sorted from blood, obtained at approximately week 49, from a patient treated with tofacitinib. All receptors derive from a human donor with alopecia areata. The CDR3 runs from the conserved cysteine through the conserved F or W. A D gene is named only where the DNA matches it firmly. Not all rows give a size; the values are once, few, many and, for expanded clones, a class.

>.|15|.|TRBV30|TRBJ1-2
CAWSGSGSLTVGYTF
TGTGCCTGGAGTGGGTCAGGGAGTCTAACGGTCGGCTACACCTTC
>.|15|.|TRBV7-2|TRBJ2-3
CASSRYGAGTDTQYF
TGTGCCAGCAGTAGATATGGTGCGGGCACAGATACGCAGTATTTT
>TRBD1|13|.|TRBV19|TRBJ1-1
CASWDRTFYSAFF
TGTGCCAGTTGGGACAGGACGTTTTATTCGGCTTTCTTT
>.|13|.|TRBV30|TRBJ2-7
CAWSLGASYEQYF
TGTGCCTGGAGTCTGGGCGCCTCCTACGAGCAGTACTTC
>.|16|.|TRBV25-1|TRBJ1-2
CASSECGRSNNYGYTF
TGTGCCAGCAGTGAATGTGGCAGGAGCAATAACTATGGCTACACCTTC
>.|13|few|TRBV29-1|TRBJ1-1
CSVGPAGSTEAFF
TGCAGCGTTGGTCCGGCGGGGAGCACTGAAGCTTTCTTT
>TRBD2|16|.|TRBV7-9|TRBJ2-3
CASSRNSGGLADTQYF
TGTGCCAGCAGCCGGAATAGCGGGGGGTTGGCAGATACGCAGTATTTT
>.|14|.|TRBV29-1|TRBJ1-1
CSVEGGGVVTEAFF
TGCAGCGTTGAAGGTGGGGGAGTGGTTACTGAAGCTTTCTTT
>.|14|once|TRBV6-1|TRBJ1-4
CASSGLGGEALNDW
TGTGCCAGCAGTGGTCTAGGTGGGGAAGCCCTGAATGACTGG
>TRBD1|14|.|TRBV30|TRBJ1-1
CARTRGGENTEAFF
TGTGCCCGGACTAGAGGGGGCGAGAACACTGAAGCTTTCTTT
>TRBD1|16|.|TRBV28|TRBJ2-7
CASSPTGTARAYEQYF
TGTGCCAGCAGTCCTACCGGGACAGCCCGAGCCTACGAGCAGTACTTC
>.|16|.|TRBV4-3|TRBJ2-5
CASSQDLARVEVSQYF
TGCGCCAGCAGCCAAGATCTCGCCAGGGTTGAAGTTAGCCAGTACTTC
>.|14|.|TRBV4-3|TRBJ1-2
CASSQGSQVYGYTF
TGCGCCAGCAGCCAAGGAAGTCAGGTCTATGGCTACACCTTC
>.|12|.|TRBV11-2|TRBJ2-1
CASSFFQGEQFF
TGTGCCAGCAGCTTTTTCCAGGGAGAGCAGTTCTTC
>.|14|.|TRBV15|TRBJ1-2
CATSSSGTLPGYTF
TGTGCCACCAGCAGCTCCGGGACACTCCCTGGCTACACCTTC
>.|15|.|TRBV4-3|TRBJ1-1
CASSQVAALNTEAFF
TGCGCCAGCAGCCAAGTAGCAGCTTTGAACACTGAAGCTTTCTTT
>.|13|.|TRBV4-3|TRBJ2-1
CASSQDLGNEQFF
TGCGCCAGCAGCCAAGACCTCGGGAATGAGCAGTTCTTC
>.|16|.|TRBV4-3|TRBJ2-6
CASSRDVGVGANVLTF
TGCGCCAGCAGTCGCGACGTAGGGGTGGGGGCCAACGTCCTGACTTTC
>TRBD1|14|.|TRBV29-1|TRBJ1-1
CSVVGRQGSTEAFF
TGCAGCGTTGTGGGCCGACAGGGCAGCACTGAAGCTTTCTTT
>.|13|.|TRBV19|TRBJ2-1
CASSPQAGIEQFF
TGTGCCAGTAGTCCTCAGGCGGGGATAGAGCAGTTCTTC
>TRBD2|19|few|TRBV2|TRBJ2-3
CASSEALRVGLTSTDTQYF
TGTGCCAGCAGTGAAGCGCTTAGAGTGGGACTAACTAGCACAGATACGCAGTATTTT
>TRBD1|16|.|TRBV6-5|TRBJ2-1
CASSYEGTARYNEQFF
TGTGCCAGCAGTTACGAGGGGACAGCCCGATACAATGAGCAGTTCTTC
>.|12|few|TRBV9|TRBJ1-4
CASSDTNEKLFF
TGTGCCAGCAGTGACACTAATGAAAAACTGTTTTTT
>TRBD2|14|.|TRBV7-2|TRBJ2-7
CASRTSGGAGEQYF
TGTGCCAGCAGGACTAGCGGGGGGGCCGGCGAGCAGTACTTC
>.|13|.|TRBV5-1|TRBJ2-5
CASSSTSRETQYF
TGCGCCAGCAGCTCAACGTCCCGGGAGACCCAGTACTTC
>.|15|.|TRBV29-1|TRBJ2-4
CSVEDPGRGLDIQYF
TGCAGCGTTGAAGACCCAGGGAGGGGGCTTGACATTCAGTACTTC
>.|15|.|TRBV10-3|TRBJ2-2
CAISPGLLNTGELFF
TGTGCCATCAGTCCGGGACTGCTGAACACCGGGGAGCTGTTTTTT
>TRBD2|14|.|TRBV29-1|TRBJ2-3
CSAASGGFTDTQYF
TGCAGCGCCGCTAGCGGGGGATTCACAGATACGCAGTATTTT
>.|16|few|TRBV30|TRBJ1-2
CAWSVILPRDKYGYTF
TGTGCCTGGAGTGTCATTTTACCTCGGGACAAATATGGCTACACCTTC
>.|15|.|TRBV30|TRBJ1-5
CAWSTGPNRLQPQHF
TGTGCCTGGAGTACGGGCCCTAACCGACTGCAGCCCCAGCATTTT
>.|12|.|TRBV30|TRBJ1-3
CAWSGDGNTIYF
TGTGCCTGGAGTGGAGACGGAAACACCATATATTTT
>.|13|few|TRBV2|TRBJ1-6
CASSNYRDSPLHF
TGTGCCAGCAGTAATTACAGGGATTCACCCCTCCACTTT
>.|14|.|TRBV14|TRBJ1-1
CASSQELRNTEAFF
TGTGCCAGCAGCCAAGAATTGAGGAACACTGAAGCTTTCTTT
>.|15|.|TRBV5-6|TRBJ2-7
CASSPGRESSYEQYF
TGTGCCAGCAGCCCCGGTCGGGAAAGCTCCTACGAGCAGTACTTC
>.|15|few|TRBV27|TRBJ1-5
CASSLGAAGHQPQHF
TGTGCCAGCAGTTTAGGGGCAGCGGGGCATCAGCCCCAGCATTTT
>.|12|few|TRBV19|TRBJ1-1
CASRTGGFEAFF
TGTGCCAGTAGGACGGGGGGTTTTGAAGCTTTCTTT
>.|12|.|TRBV5-1|TRBJ2-3
CASSSVSDTQYF
TGCGCCAGCAGCTCGGTATCAGATACGCAGTATTTT
>TRBD1|14|.|TRBV2|TRBJ2-7
CASRKTGASYEQYF
TGTGCCAGCAGAAAGACAGGGGCCTCCTACGAGCAGTACTTC
>.|14|few|TRBV29-1|TRBJ2-1
CSVERPPRYNEQFF
TGCAGCGTTGAAAGGCCTCCCCGTTACAATGAGCAGTTCTTC
>.|12|.|TRBV19|TRBJ1-6
CASSIPDSPLHF
TGTGCCAGTAGTATCCCGGATTCACCCCTCCACTTT
>.|12|.|TRBV15|TRBJ1-1
CATSSPYTEAFF
TGTGCCACCAGCAGCCCGTACACTGAAGCTTTCTTT
>.|13|.|TRBV30|TRBJ2-3
CAWRGQGADTQYF
TGTGCCTGGAGGGGGCAGGGAGCAGATACGCAGTATTTT
>TRBD2|15|.|TRBV30|TRBJ2-7
CAWSNPSGGFYEQYF
TGTGCCTGGAGTAACCCCAGCGGGGGCTTTTACGAGCAGTACTTC
>.|14|few|TRBV14|TRBJ2-1
CASSHLQGRNEQFF
TGTGCCAGCAGCCACCTACAGGGTCGGAATGAGCAGTTCTTC
>TRBD1|17|.|TRBV7-2|TRBJ1-2
CASSSVLLGTGLYGYTF
TGTGCCAGCAGCTCGGTACTTCTCGGGACAGGGCTATATGGCTACACCTTC
>TRBD1|15|.|TRBV9|TRBJ1-2
CASSVASTGQDGYTF
TGTGCCAGCAGCGTAGCTTCGACAGGACAGGATGGCTACACCTTC
>TRBD1|18|.|TRBV11-3|TRBJ2-7
CASSLESIGTDRTYEQYF
TGTGCCAGCAGCTTGGAAAGTATAGGGACAGATAGAACCTACGAGCAGTACTTC
>.|14|once|TRBV7-9|TRBJ2-4
CASSLDRAKNIQYF
TGTGCCAGCAGCTTAGACAGAGCCAAAAACATTCAGTACTTC
>.|12|.|TRBV30|TRBJ2-1
CAWSALGNEQFF
TGTGCCTGGAGTGCGTTGGGGAATGAGCAGTTCTTC
>.|14|.|TRBV9|TRBJ2-5
CASSVDGVGETQYF
TGTGCCAGCAGCGTAGATGGGGTCGGAGAGACCCAGTACTTC
>.|18|.|TRBV19|TRBJ2-6
CASSTSPRGTSGANVLTF
TGTGCCAGTAGTACCTCTCCGCGGGGAACATCTGGGGCCAACGTCCTGACTTTC
>.|15|.|TRBV2|TRBJ1-2
CASSKHLRPLYGYTF
TGTGCCAGCAGTAAACACCTTCGGCCTCTCTATGGCTACACCTTC
>.|15|.|TRBV29-1|TRBJ2-7
CSAEGVQGVGYEQYF
TGCAGCGCCGAGGGGGTGCAGGGAGTCGGCTACGAGCAGTACTTC
>.|13|.|TRBV5-1|TRBJ1-1
CASGQTVNTEAFF
TGCGCCAGCGGGCAGACAGTGAACACTGAAGCTTTCTTT
>.|14|.|TRBV5-1|TRBJ2-2
CASSVAGAPGELFF
TGCGCCAGCAGTGTTGCAGGGGCCCCCGGGGAGCTGTTTTTT
>.|11|.|TRBV20-1|TRBJ2-3
CSADWADTQYF
TGCAGTGCTGATTGGGCAGATACGCAGTATTTT
>.|12|.|TRBV19|TRBJ2-1
CASADISNEQFF
TGTGCCAGTGCTGACATTAGCAATGAGCAGTTCTTC
>.|15|.|TRBV7-2|TRBJ2-7
CASSLVGSGAPLASF
.